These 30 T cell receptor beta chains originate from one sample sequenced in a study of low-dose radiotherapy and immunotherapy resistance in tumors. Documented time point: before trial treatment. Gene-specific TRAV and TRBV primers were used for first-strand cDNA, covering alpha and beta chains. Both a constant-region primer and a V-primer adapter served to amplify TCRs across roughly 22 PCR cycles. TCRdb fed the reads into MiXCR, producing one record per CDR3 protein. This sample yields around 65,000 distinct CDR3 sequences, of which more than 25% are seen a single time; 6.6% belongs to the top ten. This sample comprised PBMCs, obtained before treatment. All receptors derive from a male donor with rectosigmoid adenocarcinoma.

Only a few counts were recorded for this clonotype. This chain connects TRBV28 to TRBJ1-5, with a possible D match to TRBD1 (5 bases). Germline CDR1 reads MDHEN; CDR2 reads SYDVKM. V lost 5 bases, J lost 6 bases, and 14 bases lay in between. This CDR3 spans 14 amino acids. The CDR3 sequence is CASSPLGGSQPQHF. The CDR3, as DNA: TGTGCCAGCAGTCCCCTTGGGGGGAGTCAGCCCCAGCATTTT.

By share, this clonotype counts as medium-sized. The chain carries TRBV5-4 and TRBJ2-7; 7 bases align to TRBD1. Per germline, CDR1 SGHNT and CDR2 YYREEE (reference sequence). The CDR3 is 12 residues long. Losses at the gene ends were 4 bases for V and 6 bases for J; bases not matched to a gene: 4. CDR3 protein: CASSSTGAEQYF. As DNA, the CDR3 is TGTGCCAGCAGCAGTACAGGGGCCGAGCAGTACTTC.

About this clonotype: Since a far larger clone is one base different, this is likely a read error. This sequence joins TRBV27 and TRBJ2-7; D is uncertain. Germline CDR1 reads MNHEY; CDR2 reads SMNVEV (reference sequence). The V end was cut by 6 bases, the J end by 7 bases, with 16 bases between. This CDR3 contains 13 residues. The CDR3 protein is CASSPEGYNEQYF. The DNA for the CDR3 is TGTGCCAGCAGCCCCGAAGGCTACAATGAGCAGTACTTC.

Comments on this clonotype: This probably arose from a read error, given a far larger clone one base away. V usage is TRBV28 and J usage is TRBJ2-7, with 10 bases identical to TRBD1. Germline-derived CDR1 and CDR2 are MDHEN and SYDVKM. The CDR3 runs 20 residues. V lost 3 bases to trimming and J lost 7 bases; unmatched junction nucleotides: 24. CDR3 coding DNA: TGTGCCAGCAGTTTCTCGGGACAGGGGAGACCTGGGGTCTCCTACAATGAGCAGTACTTC. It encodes CASSFSGQGRPGVSYNEQYF.

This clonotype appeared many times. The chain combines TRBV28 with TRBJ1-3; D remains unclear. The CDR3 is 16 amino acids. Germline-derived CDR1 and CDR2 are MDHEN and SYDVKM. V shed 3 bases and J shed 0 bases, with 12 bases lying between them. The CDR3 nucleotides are TGTGCCAGCAGTTTCGGGCTGAGAGTCTCTGGAAACACCATATATTTT. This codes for CASSFGLRVSGNTIYF.

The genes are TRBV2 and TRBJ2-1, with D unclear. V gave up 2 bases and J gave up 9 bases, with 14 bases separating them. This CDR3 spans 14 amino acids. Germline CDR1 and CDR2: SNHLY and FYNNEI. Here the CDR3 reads CASSETPAGFEQFF. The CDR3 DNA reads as TGTGCCAGCAGTGAAACTCCGGCTGGGTTTGAGCAGTTCTTC.

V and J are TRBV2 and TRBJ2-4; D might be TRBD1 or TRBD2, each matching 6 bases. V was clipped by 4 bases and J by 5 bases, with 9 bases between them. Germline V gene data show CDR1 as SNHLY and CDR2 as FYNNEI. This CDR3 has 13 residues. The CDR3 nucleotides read TGTGCCAGCAGTGGGGGGGCTCAAAACATTCAGTACTTC. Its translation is CASSGGAQNIQYF.

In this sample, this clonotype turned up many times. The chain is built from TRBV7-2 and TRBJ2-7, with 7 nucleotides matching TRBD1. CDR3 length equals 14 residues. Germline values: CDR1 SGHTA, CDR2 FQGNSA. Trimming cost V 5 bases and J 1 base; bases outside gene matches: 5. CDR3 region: CASSAGQDSYEQYF. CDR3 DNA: TGTGCCAGCAGCGCCGGACAGGATTCCTACGAGCAGTACTTC. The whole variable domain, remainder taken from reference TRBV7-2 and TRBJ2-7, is GAGVSQSPSNKVTEKGKDVELRCDPISGHTALYWYRQSLGQGLEFLIYFQGNSAPDKSGLPSDRFSAERTGGSVSTLTIQRTQQEDSAVYLCASSAGQDSYEQYFGPGTRLTVT.

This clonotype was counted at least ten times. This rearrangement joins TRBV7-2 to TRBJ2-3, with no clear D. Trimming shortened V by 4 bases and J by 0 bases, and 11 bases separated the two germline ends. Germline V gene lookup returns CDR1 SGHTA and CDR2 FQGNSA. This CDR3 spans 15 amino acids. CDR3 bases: TGTGCCAGCAGCTCCGCCCTAGTTAGCACAGATACGCAGTATTTT. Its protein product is CASSSALVSTDTQYF.

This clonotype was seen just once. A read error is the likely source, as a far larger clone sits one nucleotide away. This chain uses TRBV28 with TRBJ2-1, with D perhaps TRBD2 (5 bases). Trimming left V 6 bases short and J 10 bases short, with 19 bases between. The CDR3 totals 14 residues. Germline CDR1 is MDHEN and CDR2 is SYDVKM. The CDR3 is CASSPDYLGYEQFF. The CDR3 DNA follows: TGTGCCAGCAGCCCAGACTACCTAGGCTACGAGCAGTTCTTC.

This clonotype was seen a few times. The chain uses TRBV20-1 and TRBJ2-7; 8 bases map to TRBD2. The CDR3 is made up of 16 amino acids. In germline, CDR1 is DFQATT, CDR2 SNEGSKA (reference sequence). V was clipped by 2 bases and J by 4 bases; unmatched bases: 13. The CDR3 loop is CSARPRGAGGRYEQYF. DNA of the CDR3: TGCAGTGCTAGACCCCGAGGGGCGGGGGGCAGATACGAGCAGTACTTC.

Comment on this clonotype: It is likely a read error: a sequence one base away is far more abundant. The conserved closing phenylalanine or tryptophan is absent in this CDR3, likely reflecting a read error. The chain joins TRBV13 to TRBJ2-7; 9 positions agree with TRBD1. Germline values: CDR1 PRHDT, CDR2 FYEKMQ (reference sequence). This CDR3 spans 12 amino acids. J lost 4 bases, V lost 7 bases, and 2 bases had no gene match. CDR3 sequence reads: CASTQGAYEQYL. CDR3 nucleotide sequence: TGTGCCAGCACACAGGGGGCTTACGAGCAGTACTTA.

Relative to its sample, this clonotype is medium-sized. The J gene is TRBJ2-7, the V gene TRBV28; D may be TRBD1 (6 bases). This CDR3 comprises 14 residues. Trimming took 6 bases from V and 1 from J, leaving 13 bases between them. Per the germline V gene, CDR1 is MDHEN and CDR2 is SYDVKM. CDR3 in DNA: TGTGCCAGCAGCCGCCTGGGGGCGTCCTACGAGCAGTACTTC. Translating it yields CASSRLGASYEQYF.

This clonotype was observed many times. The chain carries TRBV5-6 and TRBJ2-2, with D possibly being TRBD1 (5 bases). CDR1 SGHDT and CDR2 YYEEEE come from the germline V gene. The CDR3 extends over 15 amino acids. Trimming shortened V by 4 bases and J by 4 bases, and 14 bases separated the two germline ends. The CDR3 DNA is TGTGCCAGCAGCCTCCAAAGCCAGGGCACCGGGGAGCTGTTTTTT. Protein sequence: CASSLQSQGTGELFF.

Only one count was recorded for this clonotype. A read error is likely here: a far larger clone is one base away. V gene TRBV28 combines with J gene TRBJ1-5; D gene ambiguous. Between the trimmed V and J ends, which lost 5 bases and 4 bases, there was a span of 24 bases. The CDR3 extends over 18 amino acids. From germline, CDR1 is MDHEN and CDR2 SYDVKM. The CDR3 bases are TGTGCCAGCAGTGACGCGCGTCTGGTGGGCGTCGGGAATCAGCCCCAGCATTTT. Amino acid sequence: CASSDARLVGVGNQPQHF.

The CDR3 loop is CASSYERPTSYNEQFF. The DNA for the CDR3 is TGTGCCAGCAGTTACGAGCGGCCGACCTCCTACAATGAGCAGTTCTTC. The J gene is TRBJ2-1, the V gene TRBV6-1; D may be TRBD2 (5 bases). V lost 5 bases to trimming and J lost 0 bases, with 14 bases between them. The CDR3 covers 16 residues. Germline V gene sequence: CDR1 MNHNS, CDR2 SASEGT.

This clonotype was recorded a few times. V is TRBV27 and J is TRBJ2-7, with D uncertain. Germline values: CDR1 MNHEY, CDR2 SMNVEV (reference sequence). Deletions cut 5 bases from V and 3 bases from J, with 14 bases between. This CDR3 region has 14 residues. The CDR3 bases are TGTGCCAGCAGTCCGGCTTTCTGGCGCTACGAGCAGTACTTC. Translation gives CASSPAFWRYEQYF.

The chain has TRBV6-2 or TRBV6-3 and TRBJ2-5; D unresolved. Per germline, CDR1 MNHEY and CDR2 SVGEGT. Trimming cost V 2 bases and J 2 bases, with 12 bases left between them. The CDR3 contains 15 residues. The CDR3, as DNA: TGTGCCAGCAGTTACGGGAAGCGAAGGCAAGAGACCCAGTACTTC. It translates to CASSYGKRRQETQYF.

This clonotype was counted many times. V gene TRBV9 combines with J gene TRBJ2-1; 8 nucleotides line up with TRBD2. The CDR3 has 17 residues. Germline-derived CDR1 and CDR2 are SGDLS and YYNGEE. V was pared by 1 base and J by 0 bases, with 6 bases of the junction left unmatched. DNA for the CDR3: TGTGCCAGCAGCGTATCAGCGGGGGACATCTCCTACAATGAGCAGTTCTTC. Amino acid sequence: CASSVSAGDISYNEQFF.

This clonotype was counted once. For the CDR3, the DNA is TGCGCCAGCAGCCGAGGGGCGGGACCCTACAATGAGCAGTTCTTC. Translating it yields CASSRGAGPYNEQFF. The chain carries TRBV4-3 and TRBJ2-1; weak D call: TRBD2 (6 bases). Germline CDR1 is LGHNA and CDR2 is YSLEER. V gave up 4 bases and J gave up 2 bases, with 12 bases separating them. The CDR3 covers 15 residues.

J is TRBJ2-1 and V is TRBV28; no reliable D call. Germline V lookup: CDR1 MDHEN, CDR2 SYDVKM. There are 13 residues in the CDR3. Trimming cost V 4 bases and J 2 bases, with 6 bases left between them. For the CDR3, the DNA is TGTGCCAGCAGTTCGCGGACCTACAATGAGCAGTTCTTC. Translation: CASSSRTYNEQFF.

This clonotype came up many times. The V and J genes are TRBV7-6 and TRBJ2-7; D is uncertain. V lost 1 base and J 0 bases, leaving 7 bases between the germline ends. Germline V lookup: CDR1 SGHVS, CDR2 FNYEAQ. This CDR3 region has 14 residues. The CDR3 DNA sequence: TGTGCCAGCAGCTTAGGTGCCACCTCCTACGAGCAGTACTTC. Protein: CASSLGATSYEQYF.

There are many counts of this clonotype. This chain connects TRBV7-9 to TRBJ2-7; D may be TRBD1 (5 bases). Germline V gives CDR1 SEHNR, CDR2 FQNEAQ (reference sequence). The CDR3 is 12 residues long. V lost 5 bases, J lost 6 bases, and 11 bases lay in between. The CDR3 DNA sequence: TGTGCCAGCAGCATACAGGTTAGCGAGCAGTACTTC. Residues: CASSIQVSEQYF.

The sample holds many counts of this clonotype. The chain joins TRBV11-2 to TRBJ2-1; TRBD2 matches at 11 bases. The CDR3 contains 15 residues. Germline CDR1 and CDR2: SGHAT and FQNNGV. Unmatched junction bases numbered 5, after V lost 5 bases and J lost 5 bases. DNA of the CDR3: TGTGCCAGCAGCCCTACTAGCGGGGGAAACAATGAGCAGTTCTTC. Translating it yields CASSPTSGGNNEQFF.

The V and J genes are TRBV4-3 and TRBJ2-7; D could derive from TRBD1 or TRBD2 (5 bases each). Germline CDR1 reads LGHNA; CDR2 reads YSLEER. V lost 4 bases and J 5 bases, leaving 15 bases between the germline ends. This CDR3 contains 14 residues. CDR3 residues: CASSPPQRDDEQYF. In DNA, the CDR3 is TGCGCCAGCAGCCCCCCTCAGAGGGACGACGAGCAGTACTTC.

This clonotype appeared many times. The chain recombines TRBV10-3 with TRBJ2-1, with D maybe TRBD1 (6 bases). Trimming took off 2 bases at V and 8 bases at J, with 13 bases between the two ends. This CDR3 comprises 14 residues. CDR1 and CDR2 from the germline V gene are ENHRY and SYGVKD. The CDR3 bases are TGTGCCATCAGTGAGGGGGGCCTTTCGGATGAGCAGTTCTTC. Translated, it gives CAISEGGLSDEQFF.

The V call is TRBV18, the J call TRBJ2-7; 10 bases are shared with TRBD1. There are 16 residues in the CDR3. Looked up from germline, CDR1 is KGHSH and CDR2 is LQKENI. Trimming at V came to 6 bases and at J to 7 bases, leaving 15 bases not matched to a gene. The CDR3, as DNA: TGTGCCAGCTCCCCTAACACCGGGACAGGGGCGTGGGAGCAGTACTTC. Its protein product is CASSPNTGTGAWEQYF.

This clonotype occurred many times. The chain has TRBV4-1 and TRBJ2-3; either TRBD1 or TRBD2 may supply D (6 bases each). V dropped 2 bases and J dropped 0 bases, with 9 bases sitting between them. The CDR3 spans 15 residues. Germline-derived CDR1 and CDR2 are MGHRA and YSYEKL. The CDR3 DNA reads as TGCGCCAGCAGCCAAATCGGGGGCAGCACAGATACGCAGTATTTT. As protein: CASSQIGGSTDTQYF.

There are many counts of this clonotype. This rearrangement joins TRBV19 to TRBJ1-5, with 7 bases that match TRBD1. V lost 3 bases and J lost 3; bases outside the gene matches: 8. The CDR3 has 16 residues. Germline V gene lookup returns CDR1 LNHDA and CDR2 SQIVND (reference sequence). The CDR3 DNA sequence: TGTGCCAGTAGTATGAGGGGGCATCCCTACAATCAGCCCCAGCATTTT. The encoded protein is CASSMRGHPYNQPQHF.

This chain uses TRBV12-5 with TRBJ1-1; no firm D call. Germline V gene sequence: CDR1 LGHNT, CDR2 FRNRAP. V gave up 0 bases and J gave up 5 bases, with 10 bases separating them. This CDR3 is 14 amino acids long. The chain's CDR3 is CASGLVMSRTEAFF. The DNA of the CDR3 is TGTGCTAGTGGTTTGGTAATGTCGAGGACTGAAGCTTTCTTT.